This T cell receptor (beta chain) was found in a study of control samples from healthy donors and cancer patients. V gave up 10 bases and J gave up 8 bases; unmatched junction bases: 7. The CDR3 is made up of 12 amino acids. The germline CDR1 and CDR2 sequences are ENHRY and SYGVKD. Libraries were prepared by immunoSEQ multiplex PCR; TCRdb keeps only in-frame clonotypes and omits some of them. The profile covers about 130,000 clones, with 92% appearing a single time and roughly 2.1% taken by the ten largest. This chain uses TRBV10-3 with TRBJ2-1, with 8 bases fitting TRBD2. This clonotype originated in a woman in her fifties or sixties in good health. The specimen was blood. This CDR3 is CATGAGVDEQFF. The CDR3 DNA reads TGTGCCACAGGAGCGGGAGTGGATGAGCAGTTCTTC.